The 26 T cell receptor beta chains in this list originate from one sample, sequenced in a study of blood T cell repertoires in COVID-19. Clones were read by immunoSEQ multiplex PCR, and TCRdb kept only the in-frame ones, dropping some. The data show 110,000 to 150,000 clones, more than 75% seen once. The sample taken for sequencing was peripheral blood. These receptors all come from a man between 60 and 75 years old with acute or convalescent COVID-19.

The chain recombines TRBV6-2 or TRBV6-3 with TRBJ1-1; no firm D call. Germline CDR1 is MNHEY and CDR2 is SVGEGT. The CDR3 length is 14 residues. Trimming took off 6 bases at V and 5 bases at J, with 16 bases between the two ends. CDR3: CASSLTGRITEAFF. CDR3 DNA: TGTGCCAGCAGCCTCACTGGGAGGATAACTGAAGCTTTCTTT.

The V call is TRBV1, the J call TRBJ2-1; the table's D call TRBD2 went unverified against the DNA. TRBV1 is tagged as a pseudogene. The CDR3 consists of 17 residues. The CDR3 region has the DNA TGCACCAGCGGTCCCGTTGGGAGCCGAAGCTCCTACAATGAGCAGTTCTTC. Translating it yields CTSGPVGSRSSYNEQFF.

The rearrangement links TRBV30 to TRBJ2-5; a possible D gene is TRBD1 (6 bases). The V end lost 4 bases, the J end lost 2 bases, and 11 bases lay between the germline ends. Germline V CDR1 and CDR2: GTSNPN, SVGIG (reference sequence). This CDR3 is 13 amino acids long. Written as DNA, the CDR3 is TGTGCCTGGATGGGGGCGTCACAAGAGACCCAGTACTTC. Its translation is CAWMGASQETQYF.

This clone is a singleton in its sample. The chain combines TRBV4-2 with TRBJ2-1; 13 bases agree with TRBD2. The CDR3 runs to 16 residues. V trimming: 1 base; J trimming: 5 bases; junction bases outside the gene matches: 2. The germline V gene encodes CDR1 LGHNA and CDR2 YNFKEQ. This CDR3 is CASSQGGLAGDNEQFF. CDR3 coding DNA: TGTGCCAGCAGCCAAGGTGGACTAGCGGGAGACAATGAGCAGTTCTTC.

This chain connects TRBV28 to TRBJ2-1; a possible D gene is TRBD1 (6 bases). CDR1 MDHEN and CDR2 SYDVKM come from the germline V gene. The CDR3 is made up of 14 amino acids. The V and J ends lost 7 bases and 4 bases respectively, with 14 bases between them. CDR3 protein: CASKTGLGYNEQFF. The CDR3 nucleotides are TGTGCCAGCAAGACAGGCCTTGGGTACAATGAGCAGTTCTTC.

The chain combines TRBV2 with TRBJ1-4, with D possibly matching TRBD1 (5 bases). V was shortened by 7 bases and J by 8 bases, with 14 bases between the two germline ends. The germline V gene has CDR1 SNHLY and CDR2 FYNNEI. CDR3 size: 13 residues. The DNA of the CDR3 is TGTGCCAGCATTCAGGGTGGAAGAGAAAAACTGTTTTTT. Its protein product is CASIQGGREKLFF.

This clone was seen many times. The chain combines TRBV5-1 with TRBJ1-5; TRBD1 is a possible D gene (5 bases). Trimming cost V 0 bases and J 4 bases, with 11 bases left between them. Per the germline V gene, CDR1 is SGHRS and CDR2 is YFSETQ. CDR3 length equals 15 residues. The CDR3 DNA is TGCGCCAGCAGCTTGGAGGGACTGGCTAATCAGCCCCAGCATTTT. It specifies CASSLEGLANQPQHF.

This sequence joins TRBV28 and TRBJ2-7; 9 bases fit TRBD2. CDR1 is MDHEN and CDR2 is SYDVKM in the germline V gene. This CDR3 spans 15 amino acids. The V segment lost 2 bases and the J segment 4 bases; nucleotides outside the gene matches: 6. CDR3 sequence reads: CASSLPPGLAYEQYF. The CDR3 bases are TGTGCCAGCAGTTTACCCCCGGGACTAGCATACGAGCAGTACTTC.

The genes are TRBV30 and TRBJ1-2, with 12 bases that match TRBD1. The CDR3 runs 14 residues. The junction had 10 bases not matched to a gene; V was cut back by 6 bases and J by 8 bases. Germline assignment: CDR1 GTSNPN and CDR2 SVGIG (reference sequence). The CDR3 DNA sequence: TGTGCCTGCCCAAGCTGGGACAGGGGGCGAGGCTACACCTTC. Amino acids: CACPSWDRGRGYTF. Based on the CDR3 plus reference TRBV30 and TRBJ1-2, the full variable domain is SQTIHQWPATLVQPVGSPLSLECTVEGTSNPNLYWYRQAAGRGLQLLFYSVGIGQISSEVPQNLSASRPQDRQFILSSKKLLLSDSGFYLCACPSWDRGRGYTFGSGTRLTVV.

This clone was seen a handful of times. The chain links TRBV9 to TRBJ2-5; TRBD1 might be the D (5 bases). The CDR3 is 17 amino acids. Germline-derived CDR1 and CDR2 are SGDLS and YYNGEE. Trimming shortened V by 4 bases and J by 4 bases, and 23 bases separated the two germline ends. CDR3 bases: TGTGCCAGCAGCCCCCGAGTGGGGCCAGGTAGGGCAGAGACCCAGTACTTC. Translation: CASSPRVGPGRAETQYF.

The chain has TRBV27 and TRBJ2-1; perhaps TRBD1 as D (6 bases). Trimming removed 7 bases at V and 6 bases at J, with 13 bases between. CDR1 is MNHEY and CDR2 is SMNVEV in the germline V gene (reference sequence). The CDR3 extends over 13 amino acids. In DNA form, the CDR3 reads TGTGCCAGCAAGCTACAGGGTCGCAATGAGCAGTTCTTC. Amino acids: CASKLQGRNEQFF.

The J gene is TRBJ1-2, the V gene TRBV21-1; the tabulated D call, TRBD1, remains unverified against the DNA. TRBV21-1 is designated a pseudogene. The CDR3 loop spans 15 amino acids. Here the CDR3 DNA reads TGTGCCAGCAGCAAACTAGGGGGTAATCGTTATGGCTACACCTTC. Translating gives CASSKLGGNRYGYTF.

The gene calls are TRBV4-1 and TRBJ2-3; D might be TRBD1 (5 bases). V was trimmed by 0 bases and J by 0 bases, leaving 22 bases between them. Germline V gene data show CDR1 as MGHRA and CDR2 as YSYEKL. The CDR3 covers 20 residues. CDR3 region: CASSQDPGAPLYYSTDTQYF. The DNA of the CDR3 is TGCGCCAGCAGCCAAGATCCTGGGGCTCCCCTTTATTATAGCACAGATACGCAGTATTTT.

This clone came up many times. This chain links TRBV5-1 with TRBJ2-2; weak D call: TRBD2 (5 bases). This CDR3 has 15 amino acids. Germline CDR1 is SGHRS and CDR2 is YFSETQ. The ends were cut back, 0 bases at V and 5 bases at J, with 11 bases in the middle. The DNA for the CDR3 is TGCGCCAGCAGCTTGGCAGCGGAAGGGACCGGGGAGCTGTTTTTT. Translating gives CASSLAAEGTGELFF.

The chain links TRBV11-1 to TRBJ2-3; 7 bases map to TRBD2. The length of the CDR3 is 14 residues. Trimming at V came to 2 bases and at J to 6 bases, leaving 5 bases not matched to a gene. Germline-derived CDR1 and CDR2 are SGHAT and FQDESV (reference sequence). CDR3 sequence: CASSLSGDEDTQYF. Here the CDR3 DNA reads TGTGCCAGCAGCTTAAGCGGGGATGAGGATACGCAGTATTTT.

V gene TRBV7-6 combines with J gene TRBJ2-7; TRBD2 matches at 10 bases. J gave up 4 bases and V 3 bases, and 3 bases lay outside the gene matches. This CDR3 has 14 amino acids. Germline V gives CDR1 SGHVS, CDR2 FNYEAQ. The CDR3 DNA is TGTGCCAGCAGCTTGGGACTAGCGCCTTACGAGCAGTACTTC. Protein: CASSLGLAPYEQYF.

This clone was seen only a few times. V and J are TRBV19 and TRBJ2-3; D possibly corresponds to TRBD1 (5 bases). The germline CDR1 and CDR2 sequences are LNHDA and SQIVND (reference sequence). Trimming stripped 5 bases from V and 1 base from J, with 10 bases between. This CDR3 spans 14 amino acids. CDR3 coding DNA: TGTGCCAGTAGTGACCAGGGCGGCACAGATACGCAGTATTTT. Its translation: CASSDQGGTDTQYF.

This clone was picked up a small number of times. The genes are TRBV14 and TRBJ2-7, with a weak D call TRBD2 (6 bases). The CDR3 is 14 amino acids. Trimming removed 5 bases from V and 7 bases from J, with 18 bases in between. CDR1 is SGHDN and CDR2 is FVKESK in the germline V gene. In DNA, the CDR3 is TGTGCCAGCAGCAGAAGCACTGTCCGGGGGGAGCAGTACTTC. Protein product: CASSRSTVRGEQYF.

This sequence joins TRBV5-1 and TRBJ2-2; D may be TRBD1 (5 bases). CDR3 length: 14 amino acids. Germline CDR1 and CDR2: SGHRS and YFSETQ. V was cut by 2 bases and J by 7 bases, with 12 bases left in between. DNA for the CDR3: TGCGCCAGCAGCTTAGGCCAGGGCGGCGGGGAGCTGTTTTTT. Its translation: CASSLGQGGGELFF. Based on the CDR3 plus reference TRBV5-1 and TRBJ2-2, the full variable domain is KAGVTQTPRYLIKTRGQQVTLSCSPISGHRSVSWYQQTPGQGLQFLFEYFSETQRNKGNFPGRFSGRQFSNSRSEMNVSTLELGDSALYLCASSLGQGGGELFFGEGSRLTVL.

This chain links TRBV13 with TRBJ2-4, with TRBD1 matching 9 bases. CDR3 length: 15 residues. V trimming: 5 bases; J trimming: 9 bases; junction bases outside the gene matches: 11. From germline, CDR1 is PRHDT and CDR2 FYEKMQ (reference sequence). The CDR3 nucleotides read TGTGCCAGCAGCGTCTCCGGGACAGGGTTTACCATTCAGTACTTC. It specifies CASSVSGTGFTIQYF.

V gene TRBV7-9 combines with J gene TRBJ2-5; 11 nucleotides agree with TRBD1. The junction had 5 bases not matched to a gene; V was cut back by 5 bases and J by 6 bases. CDR3 size: 14 residues. The germline CDR1 and CDR2 sequences are SEHNR and FQNEAQ (reference sequence). The CDR3 DNA reads TGTGCCAGCAGCAAGGACAGGGGGCGACAGACCCAGTACTTC. Translating it yields CASSKDRGRQTQYF.

This chain uses TRBV6-5 with TRBJ2-5, with a tentative D call TRBD2 (5 bases). This CDR3 comprises 12 residues. In germline, CDR1 is MNHEY, CDR2 SVGAGI. Trimming stripped 8 bases from V and 2 bases from J, with 9 bases between. This CDR3 reads CASRQRQETQYF. DNA for the CDR3: TGTGCCAGCCGGCAGCGGCAAGAGACCCAGTACTTC.

V and J are TRBV5-8 and TRBJ1-5; TRBD1 matches at 12 bases. The CDR3 is 18 amino acids. The germline gives CDR1 SGHTS, CDR2 YDEGEE. V gave up 4 bases and J gave up 7 bases; unmatched junction bases: 15. CDR3 nucleotides: TGTGCCAGCAGCCGAGTTTACACCGGGACAGGGGGCGGGCAGCCCCAGCATTTT. Protein: CASSRVYTGTGGGQPQHF.

V is TRBV19 and J is TRBJ1-1; 8 bases match TRBD1. V shed 3 bases, J shed 1 base, and the junction held 7 bases outside the gene matches. In germline, CDR1 is LNHDA, CDR2 SQIVND (reference sequence). The CDR3 loop spans 16 amino acids. The CDR3 DNA reads TGTGCCAGTAGTATTGACAGGGGAAGCAGGAACACTGAAGCTTTCTTT. This sequence encodes CASSIDRGSRNTEAFF. The full variable domain, with the rest looked up from reference TRBV19 and TRBJ1-1, is DGGITQSPKYLFRKEGQNVTLSCEQNLNHDAMYWYRQDPGQGLRLIYYSQIVNDFQKGDIAEGYSVSREKKESFPLTVTSAQKNPTAFYLCASSIDRGSRNTEAFFGQGTRLTVV.

The chain recombines TRBV6-5 with TRBJ2-1; D gene ambiguous. Trimming shortened V by 11 bases and J by 7 bases, and 15 bases separated the two germline ends. This CDR3 spans 12 amino acids. The germline V gene has CDR1 MNHEY and CDR2 SVGAGI. CDR3 residues: CAGTPSRNEQFF. DNA for the CDR3: TGTGCCGGCACCCCCTCCCGGAATGAGCAGTTCTTC.

This rearrangement joins TRBV6-6 to TRBJ1-4; D is ambiguous. The CDR3 extends over 14 amino acids. Trimming stripped 5 bases from V and 5 bases from J, with 12 bases between. CDR1 and CDR2 from the germline V gene are MNHNY and SVGAGI (reference sequence). The DNA for the CDR3 is TGTGCCAGCAGTCCTGGACGGGGAAATGAAAAACTGTTTTTT. Translation: CASSPGRGNEKLFF.